This TCR beta chain originates from a study of cytomegalovirus exposure and HLA in healthy donors. About the study: Tens of millions of unique TCRs from HLA-typed donors were held in an early release of data.

This clone showed up just a few times. PCR used 60 Vbeta primers and 13 Jbeta primers. Some clones are missing from TCRdb's copy, which holds only in-frame ones; the method was immunoSEQ multiplex PCR. The sample lists fewer than 100,000 clones, about 80% occurring once. The CDR3 is made up of 13 amino acids. Germline loops: CDR1 MDHEN, CDR2 SYDVKM. Trimming took 2 bases from V and 6 from J, leaving 10 bases between them. The chain employs TRBV28 and TRBJ1-2, with D tentatively TRBD1 (5 bases). Sequencing input: PBMCs. This clonotype originated in a man aged 40-55 years in good health and CMV-seronegative. The CDR3 loop is CASSLGAPDGYTF. The CDR3 region has the DNA TGTGCCAGCAGTTTAGGGGCGCCGGATGGCTACACCTTC.